A selection of T cell receptor beta chains follows, all from one sample in a study of T cells in Graves' hyperthyroidism and ophthalmopathy. TCRdb fed the multiplex PCR reads into MiXCR, producing one record per CDR3 protein. Among fewer than 500,000 distinct CDR3 sequences listed, less than 15% were seen once. The specimen was blood. Every receptor here comes from a man aged 25 to 45 with Graves' hyperthyroidism that later progressed to Graves' ophthalmopathy. CDR3s include the opening cysteine and the closing phenylalanine or tryptophan. The order of the fields is D gene, V gene, J gene, clone size, CDR3 protein, CDR3 DNA. A D gene is named only where the DNA matches it firmly. Size values are once, few and many counts, or a class for expanded clones, and some rows have none.

>TRBD1|TRBV11-2|TRBJ2-2|many
CASSRQGGNTGELFF
TGTGCCAGCAGCCGACAGGGCGGGAACACCGGGGAGCTGTTTTTT
>.|TRBV4-1|TRBJ1-6|.
CTSSQVVYNSPLHF
TGCACCAGCAGCCAAGTCGTCTATAATTCACCCCTCCACTTT
>.|TRBV4-2|TRBJ2-1|few
CASSPAEGGVNEQFF
TGTGCCAGCAGCCCCGCGGAAGGCGGGGTCAATGAGCAGTTCTTC
>.|TRBV7-2|TRBJ2-7|many
CASSLNSRYEQYF
TGTGCCAGCAGCTTAAACAGCCGCTACGAGCAGTACTTC
>TRBD1|TRBV7-6|TRBJ2-1|few
CASSLEAGQGFNEQFF
TGTGCCAGCAGCTTAGAGGCGGGACAGGGATTCAATGAGCAGTTCTTC
>.|TRBV20-1|TRBJ1-5|.
CSWGREYQPQHF
TGCAGCTGGGGCAGGGAGTACCAGCCCCAGCATTTT
>TRBD2|TRBV9|TRBJ2-1|once
CASSGGLAGGSSYNEQFF
TGTGCCAGCAGCGGGGGACTAGCGGGGGGGTCCTCCTACAATGAGCAGTTCTTC
>.|TRBV24-1|TRBJ1-5|many
CATSAGGYQPQHF
TGTGCCACCAGTGCCGGGGGGTATCAGCCCCAGCATTTT
>.|TRBV6-2/TRBV6-3|TRBJ2-1|many
CASIPGWAGVGNEQFF
TGTGCCAGCATTCCCGGTTGGGCAGGGGTCGGGAATGAGCAGTTCTTC
>.|TRBV7-9|TRBJ2-5|many
CASRSLRETQYF
TGTGCCAGCAGATCCCTCCGCGAGACCCAGTACTTC
>.|TRBV5-1|TRBJ2-7|.
CASSMGPEDYEQYF
TGCGCCAGCAGCATGGGACCCGAAGACTACGAGCAGTACTTC
>.|TRBV4-2|TRBJ2-7|once
CASSPSPGQTHYEQYF
TGTGCCAGCAGCCCCTCCCCCGGACAGACTCACTACGAGCAGTACTTC
>TRBD1|TRBV20-1|TRBJ1-2|many
CSAQLTGSYGYTF
TGCAGTGCTCAGTTGACAGGGAGCTATGGCTACACCTTC
>.|TRBV3-1|TRBJ2-5|many
CASSQDLGGGPRETQYF
TGTGCCAGCAGCCAAGATCTAGGGGGGGGGCCAAGAGAGACCCAGTACTTC
>.|TRBV29-1|TRBJ2-3|few
CSGRGEDTQYF
TGCAGCGGGCGAGGGGAAGATACGCAGTATTTT
>.|TRBV12-3/TRBV12-4|TRBJ1-5|many
CASSLNGIRGQPQHF
TGTGCCAGCAGCCTTAACGGAATCAGGGGTCAGCCCCAGCATTTT
>.|TRBV5-1|TRBJ2-7|.
CASSLGTHRPPSEQYF
TGCGCCAGCAGCTTGGGAACACACAGGCCCCCCTCCGAGCAGTACTTC
>.|TRBV25-1|TRBJ1-2|many
CASSESGQSGYTF
TGTGCCAGCAGTGAATCGGGGCAGAGCGGCTACACCTTC
>.|TRBV3-1|TRBJ1-1|many
CASGRTQGNTEAFF
TGTGCCAGCGGGCGGACCCAAGGGAACACTGAAGCTTTCTTT
>.|TRBV10-3|TRBJ1-2|many
CAISEGWSYGYTF
TGTGCCATCAGTGAAGGATGGAGTTATGGCTACACCTTC
>TRBD2|TRBV5-1|TRBJ2-3|many
CASSSRLAGILTDTQYF
TGCGCCAGCAGCTCCAGGCTAGCGGGGATTCTCACAGATACGCAGTATTTT
>.|TRBV6-5|TRBJ2-1|many
CASSYGTGGEQFF
TGTGCCAGCAGTTACGGCACGGGCGGTGAGCAGTTCTTC
>TRBD2|TRBV5-1|TRBJ2-1|few
CASSPGGRSGGSYNEQFF
TGCGCCAGCAGCCCAGGGGGTCGTAGCGGGGGGTCCTACAATGAGCAGTTCTTC
>.|TRBV28|TRBJ2-1|many
CASIGGGTLYNEQFF
TGTGCCAGCATTGGGGGGGGGACACTGTACAATGAGCAGTTCTTC
>.|TRBV9|TRBJ1-2|.
CASSVGAGFIHGYTF
TGTGCCAGCAGCGTAGGGGCAGGGTTCATTCATGGCTACACCTTC
>.|TRBV30|TRBJ1-1|.
CAWGRATNTEAFF
TGTGCCTGGGGCCGGGCTACTAACACTGAAGCTTTCTTT
>.|TRBV7-2|TRBJ2-7|many
CASSLAQFQQYF
TGTGCCAGCAGCTTAGCCCAGTTCCAGCAGTACTTC
>.|TRBV20-1|TRBJ2-4|few
CSARGLGKNIQYF
TGCAGTGCTAGGGGACTTGGAAAAAACATTCAGTACTTC
>.|TRBV10-2|TRBJ1-2|.
CASRNNVNYGYTF
TGCGCCAGCAGAAACAACGTTAACTATGGCTACACCTTC
>.|TRBV12-3/TRBV12-4|TRBJ2-7|many
CASSPDRNEQYF
TGTGCCAGCAGCCCCGACAGGAACGAGCAGTACTTC
>TRBD2|TRBV2|TRBJ2-3|many
CASSSTSGVTDTQYF
TGTGCCAGCAGTTCGACTAGCGGGGTGACAGATACGCAGTATTTT
>.|TRBV18|TRBJ1-4|.
CVSSPGATNEKLFF
TGTGTCAGCTCACCCGGAGCAACTAATGAAAAACTGTTTTTT
>TRBD1|TRBV20-1|TRBJ2-7|.
CSADPTGGPYEQYF
TGCAGTGCTGATCCTACAGGGGGCCCTTACGAGCAGTACTTC
>TRBD1|TRBV2|TRBJ2-1|.
CASSDPEGADYNEQFF
TGTGCCAGCAGTGATCCTGAGGGGGCGGACTACAATGAGCAGTTCTTC
>.|TRBV30|TRBJ1-2|few
CAWEGGTYGYTF
TGTGCCTGGGAAGGGGGGACCTATGGCTACACCTTC
>.|TRBV7-9|TRBJ1-2|many
CASSILGGYTF
TGTGCCAGCAGCATACTGGGGGGCTACACCTTC
>.|TRBV28|TRBJ1-5|few
CASSLGKTARPRPSNQPQHF
TGTGCCAGCAGTTTAGGTAAGACAGCTCGGCCCCGACCTAGCAATCAGCCCCAGCATTTT
>.|TRBV7-9|TRBJ2-6|.
CASSFPPMPGLDSDSGANVLTF
TGTGCCAGCAGCTTTCCCCCAATGCCGGGGCTCGATAGCGATTCTGGGGCCAACGTCCTGACTTTC
>TRBD1|TRBV19|TRBJ1-5|many
CASSIGQGRSNQPQHF
TGTGCCAGTAGTATCGGACAGGGCCGTAGCAATCAGCCCCAGCATTTT
>TRBD1|TRBV4-1|TRBJ1-5|.
CASSPGQGIEPQHF
TGCGCCAGCAGCCCGGGACAGGGGATCGAGCCCCAGCATTTT
>.|TRBV5-1|TRBJ2-2|many
CASTRDLNVGELFF
TGCGCCAGCACCCGGGACCTGAACGTCGGGGAGCTGTTTTTT
>TRBD1|TRBV27|TRBJ1-4|many
CASSLRGQGFEKLFF
TGTGCCAGCAGCCTTCGAGGACAGGGTTTCGAAAAACTGTTTTTT
>.|TRBV6-6|TRBJ1-2|.
CASSYSRGGPDGYTF
TGTGCCAGCAGTTACTCGAGGGGGGGGCCAGACGGCTACACCTTC
>TRBD1|TRBV20-1|TRBJ1-5|many
CSAGDRGHQPQHF
TGCAGTGCTGGGGACAGGGGTCATCAGCCCCAGCATTTT
>TRBD2|TRBV12-3/TRBV12-4|TRBJ2-1|.
CASSVTSGVEQFF
TGTGCCAGCAGTGTGACTAGCGGGGTTGAGCAGTTCTTC